This TCR beta chain was identified in a study of beta chain features in type 1 diabetes. Study-level findings and limits: A potential influence of HLA type upon TCRB rearrangement remained unresolved herein. TCRB CDR3 length was moderately but significantly reduced in all four CD4+ subsets of Type 1 diabetes patients. Researchers cautioned that cDNA sequencing could over-represent cells with high TCR expression.

As every portion of the isolated RNA was reverse transcribed, the sequencing read expressed TCRB transcripts. Naive, central memory and regulatory T cell samples yielded a few million reads on average. Repertoires were generated with immunoSEQ multiplex PCR, while TCRdb's copy carries only in-frame clones and drops some. Here the sample spans about 170,000 clones, 6% to 9% being singletons. A remark on this clone: Its target is unknown.

The sequencing input was central memory CD4+ T cells from blood. The receptor was derived from a man between 18 and 29 years old with type 1 diabetes.

The CDR3: CASSSIVSGDYGYTF. In nucleotides, the CDR3 is TGCGCCAGCAGCTCCATCGTCTCGGGGGACTATGGCTACACCTTC. V usage is TRBV5-1 and J usage is TRBJ1-2; possible D gene TRBD1, 5 bases. The germline CDR1 and CDR2 sequences are SGHRS and YFSETQ. Trimming pared 3 bases from V and 3 bases from J, leaving 15 bases between. This CDR3 has 15 amino acids. The full variable domain, completed using reference TRBV5-1 and TRBJ1-2, is KAGVTQTPRYLIKTRGQQVTLSCSPISGHRSVSWYQQTPGQGLQFLFEYFSETQRNKGNFPGRFSGRQFSNSRSEMNVSTLELGDSALYLCASSSIVSGDYGYTFGSGTRLTVV.